The 25 T cell receptor beta chains below come from one sample, sequenced in a study of T cell responses to AZD1222 COVID-19 vaccine. The assay was immunoSEQ multiplex PCR, and TCRdb's table has in-frame clones only and misses some. The top ten clones hold approximately 1.3% of a sample with about 120,000 clones, roughly 87% of them seen once. The sample here was peripheral blood, taken on day 0 of AZD1222 vaccination. Receptors were obtained from an adult in good health.

The rearrangement links TRBV18 to TRBJ1-2; perhaps TRBD1 as D (5 bases). The V and J ends lost 0 bases and 3 bases respectively, with 14 bases between them. Germline lookup yields CDR1 KGHSH and CDR2 LQKENI. CDR3 length: 16 residues. CDR3 amino acids: CASSPPQGPLYYGYTF. The CDR3 bases are TGTGCCAGCTCACCACCTCAGGGCCCGCTTTACTATGGCTACACCTTC.

The chain recombines TRBV19 with TRBJ1-3; D possibly corresponds to TRBD1 (5 bases). Germline V gene data show CDR1 as LNHDA and CDR2 as SQIVND (reference sequence). CDR3 length: 15 amino acids. Trimming removed 4 bases from V and 0 bases from J, with 10 bases in between. The CDR3 sequence: CASSTRQYSGNTIYF. Here the CDR3 DNA reads TGTGCCAGTAGTACCAGACAGTACTCTGGAAACACCATATATTTT.

The chain uses TRBV19 and TRBJ1-1, with D hard to call. V dropped 6 bases and J dropped 2 bases, with 10 bases sitting between them. This CDR3 contains 13 residues. Looked up from germline, CDR1 is LNHDA and CDR2 is SQIVND (reference sequence). The CDR3 DNA reads TGTGCCAGTAGGATAAGTGGAAACACTGAAGCTTTCTTT. The encoded protein is CASRISGNTEAFF.

This clone turned up a few times. The chain employs TRBV4-1 and TRBJ1-2; no definite D call. CDR1 is MGHRA, CDR2 YSYEKL, per germline. CDR3 size: 13 residues. V lost 0 bases and J 7 bases, leaving 9 bases between the germline ends. CDR3 sequence: CASSQDRVAGYTF. The CDR3 coding sequence is TGCGCCAGCAGCCAAGATAGGGTTGCTGGCTACACCTTC.

V is TRBV9 and J is TRBJ2-7, with D maybe TRBD2 (5 bases). The CDR3 has 14 residues. CDR1 and CDR2 (germline): SGDLS, YYNGEE. V shed 4 bases and J shed 0 bases, with 11 bases lying between them. The CDR3 nucleotides are TGTGCCAGCAGCCCCGGACTGTCCTCCTACGAGCAGTACTTC. It is translated as CASSPGLSSYEQYF.

The chain combines TRBV6-1 with TRBJ1-5, with a tentative D call TRBD1 (6 bases). V lost 1 base and J lost 1, with 8 bases in between. There are 15 residues in the CDR3. CDR1 MNHNS and CDR2 SASEGT come from the germline V gene. This chain's CDR3 is CASSEVQGSNQPQHF. Written as DNA, the CDR3 is TGTGCCAGCAGTGAAGTACAGGGAAGCAATCAGCCCCAGCATTTT.

This sequence joins TRBV4-2 and TRBJ2-3; possibly TRBD1 for D (5 bases). This CDR3 has 16 amino acids. V lost 1 base and J 0 bases, leaving 11 bases between the germline ends. Germline CDR1 is LGHNA and CDR2 is YNFKEQ. This CDR3 reads CASSQGTFTSTDTQYF. For the CDR3, the DNA is TGTGCCAGCAGCCAAGGGACATTCACTAGCACAGATACGCAGTATTTT.

V gene TRBV12-3 or TRBV12-4 combines with J gene TRBJ1-2; D remains ambiguous. The germline V and J ends were trimmed by 8 bases and 8 bases, with 15 bases remaining between them. This CDR3 spans 12 amino acids. The CDR3 protein is CASLINSGGYTF. As DNA, the CDR3 is TGTGCCAGCCTTATTAATTCTGGAGGCTACACCTTC.

This chain's CDR3 is CASTIGSANTEAFF. As DNA, the CDR3 is TGTGCCAGTACCATAGGGTCCGCGAACACTGAAGCTTTCTTT. The chain links TRBV19 to TRBJ1-1, with D unresolved. This CDR3 is 14 amino acids long. Between the trimmed V and J ends, which lost 7 bases and 1 base, there was a span of 13 bases. Germline assignment: CDR1 LNHDA and CDR2 SQIVND (reference sequence).

The rearrangement links TRBV6-5 to TRBJ1-2; D unclear. The CDR3 is 12 amino acids. Germline CDR1 MNHEY, CDR2 SVGAGI. V was clipped by 6 bases and J by 6 bases, with 11 bases between them. The CDR3 DNA reads as TGTGCCAGCAGGGGGATGGAGGATGGCTACACCTTC. Its translation: CASRGMEDGYTF.

The gene calls are TRBV11-2 and TRBJ1-5; unclear D gene. Per the germline V gene, CDR1 is SGHAT and CDR2 is FQNNGV. V was pared by 5 bases and J by 7 bases, with 9 bases between. There are 12 residues in the CDR3. As DNA, the CDR3 is TGTGCCAGCAGCCAGACGGGACAGCCCCAGCATTTT. Translating gives CASSQTGQPQHF.

V is TRBV7-8 and J is TRBJ2-3; 8 bases are shared with TRBD2. CDR3 length: 15 amino acids. CDR1 and CDR2 from the germline V gene are SGHVS and FQNEAQ. The trim removed 6 bases at V and 4 bases at J, leaving 9 bases unmatched. The CDR3 region has the DNA TGTGCCAGCAGGACCTCAGGGCGGGGGGCAGATACGCAGTATTTT. This encodes CASRTSGRGADTQYF.

V is TRBV10-1 and J is TRBJ1-1; TRBD1 is a possible D gene (5 bases). The V and J ends lost 3 bases and 4 bases respectively, with 15 bases between them. The CDR3 consists of 15 residues. CDR1 is WNHNN and CDR2 is SYGVQD in the germline V gene (reference sequence). DNA of the CDR3: TGCGCCAGCAGTGACCCCAGGGCGGGTTTCACTGAAGCTTTCTTT. This translates into CASSDPRAGFTEAFF.

This chain connects TRBV5-4 to TRBJ1-5; D unresolved. Germline CDR1 reads SGHNT; CDR2 reads YYREEE (reference sequence). Trimming stripped 4 bases from V and 6 bases from J, with 11 bases between. This CDR3 has 13 residues. CDR3 sequence: CASSPGLGQPQHF. For the CDR3, the DNA is TGTGCCAGCAGCCCGGGCTTGGGTCAGCCCCAGCATTTT.

This chain connects TRBV5-1 to TRBJ2-3, with TRBD2 as a possible D gene (6 bases). CDR3 size: 20 residues. Trimming cost V 0 bases and J 1 base, with 24 bases left between them. CDR1 and CDR2 from the germline V gene are SGHRS and YFSETQ. This CDR3 is CASSLVPVGAGFLGTDTQYF. DNA for the CDR3: TGCGCCAGCAGCTTGGTCCCCGTCGGGGCGGGGTTTTTGGGCACAGATACGCAGTATTTT.

The chain is built from TRBV2 and TRBJ2-7, with unresolved D. Germline CDR1 SNHLY, CDR2 FYNNEI. The CDR3 consists of 13 residues. The V and J ends lost 7 bases and 6 bases respectively, with 16 bases between them. CDR3 in amino acids: CASTPGPEREQYF. For the CDR3, the DNA is TGTGCCAGCACCCCTGGGCCAGAACGCGAGCAGTACTTC.

The chain has TRBV7-9 and TRBJ1-1; 7 bases agree with TRBD1. The CDR3 runs 16 residues. V was pared by 5 bases and J by 0 bases, with 9 bases of the junction left unmatched. Germline-derived CDR1 and CDR2 are SEHNR and FQNEAQ (reference sequence). The CDR3 is CASSPGQGVMNTEAFF. The CDR3 nucleotides read TGTGCCAGCAGCCCCGGGCAGGGGGTGATGAACACTGAAGCTTTCTTT.

The V and J genes are TRBV5-1 and TRBJ2-7; 8 nucleotides agree with TRBD1. CDR3 length: 15 residues. CDR1 and CDR2 from the germline V gene are SGHRS and YFSETQ. J was trimmed by 3 bases and V by 0 bases; bases with no gene match: 5. CDR3 amino acids: CASSLGQGIGYEQYF. The DNA of the CDR3 is TGCGCCAGCAGCTTGGGACAGGGGATAGGCTACGAGCAGTACTTC.

The chain links TRBV27 to TRBJ2-2, with D perhaps matching TRBD2 (5 bases). Looked up from germline, CDR1 is MNHEY and CDR2 is SMNVEV (reference sequence). Trimming pared 4 bases from V and 0 bases from J, leaving 9 bases between. The CDR3 covers 15 residues. The DNA for the CDR3 is TGTGCCAGCAGTTCCACTAGTGCGAACACCGGGGAGCTGTTTTTT. It encodes CASSSTSANTGELFF.

This clone occurred a few times. The J gene is TRBJ1-1, the V gene TRBV10-2; 8 bases line up with TRBD1. Unmatched junction bases numbered 1, after V lost 0 bases and J lost 10 bases. CDR3 length: 12 amino acids. Germline V gene lookup returns CDR1 WSHSY and CDR2 SAAADI. The CDR3 region has the DNA TGCGCCAGCAGTGAGTCGACAGGGGCAGCTTTCTTT. Amino acid sequence: CASSESTGAAFF.

This chain joins TRBV5-1 and TRBJ2-3; D unclear. Trimming left V 3 bases short and J 2 bases short, with 4 bases between. Looked up from germline, CDR1 is SGHRS and CDR2 is YFSETQ. The CDR3 has 12 amino acids. The DNA of the CDR3 is TGCGCCAGCAGCTCCTACACAGATACGCAGTATTTT. Translated: CASSSYTDTQYF.

CDR3 sequence: CASSPRQGYEKLFF. CDR3 in DNA: TGTGCCAGCAGCCCGAGACAGGGTTATGAAAAACTGTTTTTT. The V call is TRBV7-9, the J call TRBJ1-4; 7 bases fit TRBD1. CDR1 and CDR2 from the germline V gene are SEHNR and FQNEAQ (reference sequence). CDR3 length equals 14 residues. Trimming at V came to 5 bases and at J to 6 bases, leaving 6 bases not matched to a gene.

This clone was counted once. V usage is TRBV27 and J usage is TRBJ1-2, with D uncertain. CDR3 size: 13 residues. Germline values: CDR1 MNHEY, CDR2 SMNVEV (reference sequence). The V end lost 3 bases, the J end lost 4 bases, and 9 bases lay between the germline ends. The CDR3 nucleotides are TGTGCCAGCAGTTTCGGCGGCAGCTATGGCTACACCTTC. Translation: CASSFGGSYGYTF.

This sequence joins TRBV11-2 and TRBJ1-2, with D possibly being TRBD1 (6 bases). Per the germline V gene, CDR1 is SGHAT and CDR2 is FQNNGV. V was pared by 5 bases and J by 4 bases, with 8 bases between. CDR3 size: 12 residues. The CDR3 sequence: CASSLDSYGYTF. CDR3 nucleotides: TGTGCCAGCAGCCTGGACAGCTATGGCTACACCTTC.

This chain links TRBV2 with TRBJ1-2; a weak D match, TRBD1 (6 bases). This CDR3 is 13 amino acids long. Germline assignment: CDR1 SNHLY and CDR2 FYNNEI. Trimming stripped 7 bases from V and 3 bases from J, with 12 bases between. CDR3 nucleotide sequence: TGTGCCAGCAACAGGGAACGGGACTATGGCTACACCTTC. This sequence encodes CASNRERDYGYTF.